The entry below gives a single T cell receptor (beta chain) sequence along with its context. The antigen remains unidentified. The CDR3 length is 13 residues. V was clipped by 1 base and J by 1 base, with 4 bases between them. CDR1 and CDR2 (germline): SGHTA, FQGNSA. The data belong to a study of T cells after posttransplantation cyclophosphamide. Study-level findings and limits: Later post-transplant blood repertoires were often dominated by donor CD8+ memory clones. Skin or GI-infiltrating T cells shared few TRB sequences with blood.

TCRdb's copy holds only in-frame clones and misses some; the assay was immunoSEQ multiplex PCR. There are some 66,000 clones in the sample; just over 90% occur only once, and under 3% lies in the top ten. Peripheral blood was collected from the related graft donor on the marrow donation day. This clonotype originated in a woman aged 25 to 39 in good health and a related stem cell transplant donor. Sequences were obtained from PBMCs. The chain carries TRBV7-2 and TRBJ1-2, with no clear D. CDR3: CASSLDSNYGYTF. CDR3 coding DNA: TGTGCCAGCAGCTTAGACAGTAACTATGGCTACACCTTC.